This T cell receptor (beta chain) derives from a study of CXCR3-negative and CXCR3-positive naive CD8 T cells. Study-level information: Summed over all libraries, TRB reads came to around 130 million, with about 1.5 +/- 0.3 million per library.

Remarks on this clonotype: Its antigen is unknown.

Overall study results and limits: TCR strength was inferred from TRB CDR3 properties, while surface CD5 was comparable between naive subsets. Memory CD8+ T cell repertoires were far less diverse than both naive subsets. Naive cells with CXCR3 showed TRB CDR3s that were more hydrophobic than those in CXCR3-negative naive cells. Naive cells that were CXCR3-negative or CXCR3-positive used TRBV-TRBJ genes alike, while memory cells diverged.

It was by 5' RACE with UMI labels that the TRB cDNA libraries were prepared. With the 5' RACE reads reprocessed, TCRdb shows one record per CDR3 protein and no DNA. The sample totals around 88,000 distinct CDR3 sequences. From germline, CDR1 is SEHNR and CDR2 FQNEAQ (reference sequence). The CDR3 has 16 amino acids. The sequence derives from a human donor in good health. Some clones in this sample may be carry-over from other donors' samples. V usage is TRBV7-9 and J usage is TRBJ1-2; TCRdb's D call of TRBD1 is untestable without DNA. Material: naive CXCR3+ CD8+ T cells from blood. Subset given: CD45RO-CCR7+CD27+CD95- naive CD8+ T cells expressing CXCR3 (TNR3+). This CDR3 is CASRFPDPGATSGYTF. Based on the CDR3 plus reference TRBV7-9 and TRBJ1-2, the full variable domain is DTGVSQNPRHKITKRGQNVTFRCDPISEHNRLYWYRQTLGQGPEFLTYFQNEAQLEKSRLLSDRFSAERPKGSFSTLEIQRTEQGDSAMYLCASRFPDPGATSGYTFGSGTRLTVV.